This is a list of T cell receptor beta chains from one sample in a study of cytomegalovirus exposure and HLA in healthy donors. This table comes from immunoSEQ multiplex PCR, and its TCRdb copy is limited to in-frame clones, with some not included. The sample has some 120,000 clones; 65% are singletons. The sequenced material came from PBMCs. The origin of the receptors is a woman aged 40 to 50 in good health and CMV-seropositive. Each CDR3 is given with its conserved first and last residue. The D gene is left open where the match is weak. Clone size is stated in some rows and not others, as once, few, many or a class when expanded.

D: .
size: .
J: TRBJ2-7
V: TRBV28
CDR3: CASSLYETGMPYEQYF
DNA: TGTGCCAGCAGTTTATATGAAACGGGAATGCCCTACGAGCAGTACTTC

D: .
size: once
J: TRBJ1-5
V: TRBV5-1
CDR3: CASSRRGGNQPQHF
DNA: TGCGCCAGCAGCCGCCGGGGGGGCAATCAGCCCCAGCATTTT

D: TRBD1
size: few
J: TRBJ2-2
V: TRBV10-3
CDR3: CAISDRGPPTGELFF
DNA: TGTGCCATCAGCGACAGGGGACCTCCCACCGGGGAGCTGTTTTTT

D: .
size: .
J: TRBJ1-5
V: TRBV2
CDR3: CASTGVGNQPQHF
DNA: TGTGCCAGCACAGGGGTCGGCAATCAGCCCCAGCATTTT

D: TRBD1
size: few
J: TRBJ1-5
V: TRBV6-5
CDR3: CASRLDRINQPQHF
DNA: TGTGCCAGCAGACTGGACAGGATTAATCAGCCCCAGCATTTT

D: TRBD1
size: once
J: TRBJ1-1
V: TRBV5-4
CDR3: CASSLGPTRTGSTNTEAFF
DNA: TGTGCCAGCAGCTTGGGTCCCACCAGGACAGGGTCCACGAACACTGAAGCTTTCTTT

D: TRBD1
size: .
J: TRBJ2-3
V: TRBV7-9
CDR3: CASSLASDREEDTQYF
DNA: TGTGCCAGCAGCTTAGCATCAGACAGGGAAGAGGATACGCAGTATTTT

D: .
size: once
J: TRBJ1-3
V: TRBV27
CDR3: CASSPRQVYSLSGNTIYF
DNA: TGTGCCAGCAGTCCTAGACAGGTTTATTCTCTCTCGGGAAACACCATATATTTT

D: .
size: .
J: TRBJ1-3
V: TRBV23-1
CDR3: CASSQRGCNTIYF
DNA: TGCGCCAGCAGTCAACGGGGGTGCAACACCATATATTTT

D: .
size: few
J: TRBJ1-1
V: TRBV6-5
CDR3: CASSRETPNTEAFF
DNA: TGTGCCAGCAGCCGGGAGACACCGAACACTGAAGCTTTCTTT

D: TRBD1
size: .
J: TRBJ1-5
V: TRBV11-2
CDR3: CASSLQGNQPQHF
DNA: TGTGCCAGCAGCCTACAGGGGAATCAGCCCCAGCATTTT

D: .
size: few
J: TRBJ2-1
V: TRBV25-1
CDR3: CASSESAGPEQFF
DNA: TGTGCCAGCAGTGAATCGGCAGGGCCTGAGCAGTTCTTC

D: TRBD2
size: .
J: TRBJ2-1
V: TRBV15
CDR3: CATSRRLAGDNEQFF
DNA: TGTGCCACCAGCAGGAGACTAGCGGGAGACAATGAGCAGTTCTTC

D: .
size: .
J: TRBJ2-3
V: TRBV11-2
CDR3: CASRLVDTQYF
DNA: TGTGCCAGCAGACTCGTAGATACGCAGTATTTT

D: TRBD1
size: .
J: TRBJ1-4
V: TRBV28
CDR3: CASSSPPGQENEKLFF
DNA: TGTGCCAGCAGCTCTCCACCGGGACAGGAAAATGAAAAACTGTTTTTT

D: TRBD1
size: .
J: TRBJ1-2
V: TRBV25-1
CDR3: CASSDPGQGTNYGYTF
DNA: TGTGCCAGCAGTGACCCGGGACAGGGGACAAACTATGGCTACACCTTC

D: TRBD2
size: few
J: TRBJ2-3
V: TRBV30
CDR3: CARQSGNTDTQYF
DNA: TGTGCCCGACAGAGCGGGAACACAGATACGCAGTATTTT

D: TRBD2
size: .
J: TRBJ2-7
V: TRBV5-1
CDR3: CASSLRGGDYEQYF
DNA: TGCGCCAGCAGCCTACGCGGGGGGGACTACGAGCAGTACTTC

D: TRBD1
size: few
J: TRBJ1-5
V: TRBV6-5
CDR3: CASSYDRANQPQHF
DNA: TGTGCCAGCAGTTACGACAGGGCCAATCAGCCCCAGCATTTT

D: .
size: .
J: TRBJ1-1
V: TRBV5-1
CDR3: CASSRGNTEAFF
DNA: TGCGCCAGCAGCCGGGGGAACACTGAAGCTTTCTTT

D: .
size: once
J: TRBJ1-1
V: TRBV5-1
CDR3: CASSHETENTEAFF
DNA: TGCGCCAGCAGCCACGAGACTGAGAACACTGAAGCTTTCTTT

D: .
size: .
J: TRBJ2-1
V: TRBV5-1
CDR3: CASSQAAYNEQFF
DNA: TGCGCCAGCAGCCAGGCTGCCTACAATGAGCAGTTCTTC

D: .
size: few
J: TRBJ1-2
V: TRBV29-1
CDR3: CSVAIADSIYGYTF
DNA: TGCAGCGTTGCTATAGCAGACAGCATCTATGGCTACACCTTC

D: .
size: once
J: TRBJ2-5
V: TRBV6-1
CDR3: CASSVNGEQETQYF
DNA: TGTGCCAGCAGTGTCAATGGGGAGCAAGAGACCCAGTACTTC

D: TRBD2
size: .
J: TRBJ2-3
V: TRBV7-3
CDR3: CASSDPSSGDTQYF
DNA: TGTGCCAGCAGCGACCCTTCTAGCGGGGATACGCAGTATTTT

D: TRBD2
size: .
J: TRBJ2-2
V: TRBV9
CDR3: CASSVALSQAGESNTGELFF
DNA: TGTGCCAGCAGCGTAGCTCTCAGTCAAGCGGGAGAGTCGAACACCGGGGAGCTGTTTTTT

D: .
size: few
J: TRBJ2-3
V: TRBV2
CDR3: CASSDSVREGGDTQYF
DNA: TGTGCCAGCAGTGACTCGGTCCGGGAAGGGGGAGATACGCAGTATTTT

D: .
size: .
J: TRBJ1-1
V: TRBV19
CDR3: CASSPEGGTEAFF
DNA: TGTGCCAGTAGCCCGGAAGGGGGAACTGAAGCTTTCTTT

D: TRBD1
size: once
J: TRBJ2-5
V: TRBV7-9
CDR3: CSSSLSLTGMGETQYF
DNA: TGTTCCAGCAGCTTATCGTTGACAGGGATGGGAGAGACCCAGTACTTC

D: .
size: .
J: TRBJ1-1
V: TRBV19
CDR3: CASTFTGLNTEAFF
DNA: TGTGCCAGTACATTTACGGGGTTGAACACTGAAGCTTTCTTT

D: TRBD1
size: .
J: TRBJ2-7
V: TRBV27
CDR3: CASSLSTGTEQYF
DNA: TGTGCCAGCAGTCTATCGACAGGGACCGAGCAGTACTTC

D: TRBD2
size: .
J: TRBJ2-7
V: TRBV7-9
CDR3: CASSPNVAGGRYEQYF
DNA: TGTGCCAGCAGCCCGAACGTAGCGGGAGGGAGGTACGAGCAGTACTTC

D: .
size: .
J: TRBJ2-7
V: TRBV7-2
CDR3: CASSLEAGNYEQYF
DNA: TGTGCCAGCAGCTTAGAGGCAGGAAACTACGAGCAGTACTTC

D: .
size: few
J: TRBJ1-6
V: TRBV2
CDR3: CASSSDRTLSPLHF
DNA: TGTGCCAGCAGCTCCGACAGAACACTTTCACCCCTCCACTTT

D: TRBD2
size: .
J: TRBJ2-3
V: TRBV5-6
CDR3: CASSLAAFTSGTDTQYF
DNA: TGTGCCAGCAGCTTGGCCGCCTTTACTAGCGGCACAGATACGCAGTATTTT

D: TRBD2
size: .
J: TRBJ2-7
V: TRBV4-3
CDR3: CASSQDSSGYEQYF
DNA: TGCGCCAGCAGCCAAGATTCTAGCGGATACGAGCAGTACTTC

D: .
size: .
J: TRBJ2-2
V: TRBV19
CDR3: CASSIGGRPGYTGELFF
DNA: TGTGCCAGTAGTATTGGTGGGAGACCTGGATACACCGGGGAGCTGTTTTTT

D: TRBD1
size: .
J: TRBJ1-1
V: TRBV27
CDR3: CASSFRGRGTEAFF
DNA: TGTGCCAGCAGTTTCAGGGGGCGCGGGACTGAAGCTTTCTTT

D: .
size: .
J: TRBJ2-2
V: TRBV6-5
CDR3: CASRRTTNTGELFF
DNA: TGTGCCAGCAGAAGGACTACGAACACCGGGGAGCTGTTTTTT

D: TRBD2
size: .
J: TRBJ2-5
V: TRBV30
CDR3: CAWSTTSGSKETQYF
DNA: TGTGCCTGGAGTACGACTAGCGGGAGTAAAGAGACCCAGTACTTC

D: .
size: few
J: TRBJ1-1
V: TRBV28
CDR3: CASSLLQGEAFF
DNA: TGTGCCAGCAGTTTACTTCAGGGAGAAGCTTTCTTT

D: TRBD2
size: few
J: TRBJ2-1
V: TRBV29-1
CDR3: CSVVGIAGGTYNEQFF
DNA: TGCAGCGTTGTTGGTATAGCGGGAGGAACCTACAATGAGCAGTTCTTC

D: .
size: .
J: TRBJ2-7
V: TRBV5-5
CDR3: CASSLVLASYEQYF
DNA: TGTGCCAGCAGTTTGGTCCTAGCTTCCTACGAGCAGTACTTC

D: TRBD1
size: .
J: TRBJ2-5
V: TRBV10-3
CDR3: CAISEGTGGNQETQYF
DNA: TGTGCCATCAGTGAGGGAACAGGGGGTAACCAAGAGACCCAGTACTTC

D: .
size: few
J: TRBJ1-1
V: TRBV6-5
CDR3: CASSYNVMNTEAFF
DNA: TGTGCCAGCAGTTACAATGTTATGAACACTGAAGCTTTCTTT

D: TRBD1
size: .
J: TRBJ1-2
V: TRBV7-2
CDR3: CASSLQGDYGYTF
DNA: TGTGCCAGCAGCTTACAGGGGGACTATGGCTACACCTTC

D: .
size: .
J: TRBJ1-6
V: TRBV2
CDR3: CASIYPPEDNSPLHF
DNA: TGTGCCAGCATCTACCCCCCGGAGGATAATTCACCCCTCCACTTT

D: TRBD2
size: .
J: TRBJ2-7
V: TRBV5-6
CDR3: CASSSSGSSYEQYF
DNA: TGTGCCAGCAGCTCTAGCGGGAGCTCCTACGAGCAGTACTTC

D: .
size: few
J: TRBJ2-7
V: TRBV27
CDR3: CASSLPQTSLSSYEQYF
DNA: TGTGCCAGCAGTTTACCCCAAACTAGCCTCAGCTCCTACGAGCAGTACTTC

D: TRBD2
size: few
J: TRBJ2-1
V: TRBV7-2
CDR3: CASSFARISAGGGNEQFF
DNA: TGTGCCAGCAGCTTTGCAAGGATATCGGCGGGAGGGGGCAATGAGCAGTTCTTC